The 10 T cell receptor beta chains presented below share a single source sample, sequenced in a study of blood T cell repertoires in COVID-19. Assay used: immunoSEQ multiplex PCR; TCRdb lists only in-frame clones, some missing. The sample carries hundreds of thousands of clones, around 90% recorded once. Sequences were obtained from peripheral blood. The source is a woman aged 18-35 years with acute or convalescent COVID-19.

This rearrangement joins TRBV14 to TRBJ2-7; no clear D. The CDR3 loop spans 12 amino acids. The germline V gene has CDR1 SGHDN and CDR2 FVKESK. V was shortened by 4 bases and J by 2 bases, with 6 bases between the two germline ends. Written as DNA, the CDR3 is TGTGCCAGCAGCCCGATAGCCTACGAGCAGTACTTC. Residues: CASSPIAYEQYF.

The CDR3 here is CASSYSGTGGNQPQHF. In DNA, the CDR3 is TGTGCCAGCAGTTACTCGGGGACAGGGGGCAATCAGCCCCAGCATTTT. The rearrangement joins TRBV6-5 to TRBJ1-5; 10 bases fit TRBD1. The J segment lost 2 bases and the V segment lost 0 bases, leaving 1 base of the junction unmatched. Germline CDR1 and CDR2: MNHEY and SVGAGI. The CDR3 is made up of 16 amino acids.

J is TRBJ2-7 and V is TRBV29-1, with 7 positions matching TRBD2. This CDR3 contains 13 residues. Germline V gene lookup returns CDR1 SQVTM and CDR2 ANQGSEA. Trimming took 6 bases from V and 3 from J; bases not matched to a gene: 8. The CDR3 coding sequence is TGCAGCGTCGTGGGGGGGAGATACTACGAGCAGTACTTC. Protein: CSVVGGRYYEQYF.

The gene calls are TRBV6-5 and TRBJ1-6; possible D gene TRBD1, 5 bases. V dropped 6 bases and J dropped 8 bases, with 14 bases sitting between them. Germline lookup yields CDR1 MNHEY and CDR2 SVGAGI. CDR3 length equals 14 residues. CDR3 nucleotide sequence: TGTGCCAGCAGGACCCACGGGGGGGATTCACCCCTCCACTTT. This encodes CASRTHGGDSPLHF.

This clone was counted a single time. In DNA form, the CDR3 reads TGTGCCAGCAGCTTGGTCAGGGCCTCTGGGGCCAACGTCCTGACTTTC. This codes for CASSLVRASGANVLTF. The rearrangement uses TRBV5-4 and TRBJ2-6, with D possibly being TRBD1 (5 bases). Between the trimmed V and J ends, which lost 0 bases and 0 bases, there was a span of 7 bases. Germline CDR1 is SGHNT and CDR2 is YYREEE (reference sequence). This CDR3 has 16 amino acids. Full variable domain (missing parts from reference TRBV5-4 and TRBJ2-6): ETGVTQSPTHLIKTRGQQVTLRCSSQSGHNTVSWYQQALGQGPQFIFQYYREEENGRGNFPPRFSGLQFPNYSSELNVNALELDDSALYLCASSLVRASGANVLTFGAGSRLTVL.

The chain combines TRBV10-3 with TRBJ2-3, with 10 bases matching TRBD1. The junction had 3 bases not matched to a gene; V was cut back by 0 bases and J by 3 bases. The germline V gene has CDR1 ENHRY and CDR2 SYGVKD. The CDR3 contains 16 residues. The CDR3 region is CAISESGDRGTDTQYF. The CDR3 nucleotides read TGTGCCATCAGTGAGTCGGGGGACAGGGGTACAGATACGCAGTATTTT.

This chain uses TRBV9 with TRBJ1-2, with a weak D call TRBD1 (5 bases). Germline CDR1 SGDLS, CDR2 YYNGEE. This CDR3 is 14 amino acids long. Trimming shortened V by 2 bases and J by 0 bases, and 8 bases separated the two germline ends. In nucleotides, the CDR3 is TGTGCCAGCAGCGTGGAGACAGCTAACTATGGCTACACCTTC. It encodes CASSVETANYGYTF.

V and J are TRBV9 and TRBJ2-1; D is perhaps TRBD1 (6 bases). Germline V gene lookup returns CDR1 SGDLS and CDR2 YYNGEE. Trimming pared 3 bases from V and 2 bases from J, leaving 15 bases between. The CDR3 runs 16 residues. The CDR3: CASSASGQSPYNEQFF. The CDR3 DNA is TGTGCCAGCAGCGCCTCAGGACAGAGTCCCTACAATGAGCAGTTCTTC.

The sample holds one count of this clone. The rearrangement uses TRBV7-4 and TRBJ2-7, with no clear D. This CDR3 has 16 amino acids. Germline V gene sequence: CDR1 SGHVT, CDR2 SQSDAQ. V lost 2 bases to trimming and J lost 0 bases, with 14 bases between them. Here the CDR3 reads CASSLPDTVSSYEQYF. Written as DNA, the CDR3 is TGTGCCAGCAGCTTACCAGACACGGTCAGCTCCTACGAGCAGTACTTC.

This chain joins TRBV28 and TRBJ2-7; 7 bases agree with TRBD2. V was clipped by 6 bases and J by 3 bases; unmatched bases: 5. This CDR3 is 13 amino acids long. Germline-derived CDR1 and CDR2 are MDHEN and SYDVKM. This CDR3 is CASRPGGVYEQYF. In DNA, the CDR3 is TGTGCCAGCAGGCCTGGGGGGGTCTACGAGCAGTACTTC.